A single sample is the source of the 23 T cell receptor beta chains below, sequenced in a study of T cells in Graves' hyperthyroidism and ophthalmopathy. Using RNA transcripts as the source, TCR beta CDR3 regions were amplified. TCR CDR3 regions were first amplified by RT-PCR with HTBI primers. MiXCR was run by TCRdb on the multiplex PCR reads, yielding one entry per CDR3 protein. Altogether about 500,000 distinct CDR3 sequences are present, about 15% being singletons, with the ten largest covering around 17%. Specimen: blood. The receptors stem from a woman aged 18-29 years with Graves' hyperthyroidism.

This clonotype was detected ten times or more. J is TRBJ2-7 and V is TRBV20-1; D is uncertain. The length of the CDR3 is 14 residues. Trimming took off 4 bases at V and 2 bases at J, with 15 bases between the two ends. Looked up from germline, CDR1 is DFQATT and CDR2 is SNEGSKA (reference sequence). The CDR3 nucleotides read TGCAGTGCTACCAGAGGCGGTAACCCCTACGAGCAGTACGTC. Protein: CSATRGGNPYEQYV.

This clonotype showed up many times. In nucleotides, the CDR3 is TGTGCCAGCAGCCCCCCGAGGGGCGCCAACACCGGGGAGCTGTTTTTT. Protein sequence: CASSPPRGANTGELFF. J is TRBJ2-2 and V is TRBV12-3 or TRBV12-4; TRBD1 or TRBD2 may be the D gene (5 bases each). This CDR3 has 16 amino acids. Between the trimmed V and J ends, which lost 6 bases and 2 bases, there was a span of 16 bases.

This clonotype was recorded at least ten times. The rearrangement uses TRBV7-2 and TRBJ2-3, with 7 bases matching TRBD2. V was pared by 1 base and J by 2 bases, with 6 bases of the junction left unmatched. This CDR3 is 16 amino acids long. Per germline, CDR1 SGHTA and CDR2 FQGNSA. The CDR3, as DNA: TGTGCCAGCAGCTTAGGCGGGAGAGGGTTCACAGATACGCAGTATTTT. Translating gives CASSLGGRGFTDTQYF. Full variable domain (missing parts from reference TRBV7-2 and TRBJ2-3): GAGVSQSPSNKVTEKGKDVELRCDPISGHTALYWYRQSLGQGLEFLIYFQGNSAPDKSGLPSDRFSAERTGGSVSTLTIQRTQQEDSAVYLCASSLGGRGFTDTQYFGPGTRLTVL.

This clonotype was seen at least ten times. The CDR3 sequence is CSASASGNYNEQFF. In nucleotides, the CDR3 is TGCAGTGCTAGCGCTAGCGGCAACTACAATGAGCAGTTCTTC. The rearrangement uses TRBV20-1 and TRBJ2-1, with 7 bases matching TRBD2. This CDR3 has 14 amino acids. After removal of 3 bases from V and 3 bases from J, the junction contained 5 bases not matched to a gene. Looked up from germline, CDR1 is DFQATT and CDR2 is SNEGSKA (reference sequence).

The genes are TRBV11-3 and TRBJ1-1; a weak D match, TRBD1 (5 bases). CDR3 length: 14 amino acids. The germline gives CDR1 SGHNT, CDR2 YENEEA. V was pared by 5 bases and J by 1 base, with 11 bases between. CDR3 protein: CASSVWGKNTEAFF. In nucleotides, the CDR3 is TGTGCCAGCAGCGTATGGGGGAAGAACACTGAAGCTTTCTTT.

This clonotype was seen many times. The J gene is TRBJ2-7, the V gene TRBV3-1, with 12 nucleotides matching TRBD2. The CDR3 spans 20 residues. V lost 1 base, J lost 6 bases, and 19 bases stayed unmatched. Germline CDR1 and CDR2: LGHDT and YNNKEL (reference sequence). The chain's CDR3 is CASSQGIPGASGRGQAEQYF. As DNA, the CDR3 is TGTGCCAGCAGCCAAGGCATTCCGGGGGCTAGCGGGAGGGGGCAGGCCGAGCAGTACTTC.

This clonotype was seen at least ten times. The chain employs TRBV7-8 and TRBJ2-1; D is perhaps TRBD2 (7 bases). With 0 bases removed from V and 4 bases from J, the gap between germline ends came to 19 bases. This CDR3 is built from 18 residues. Germline CDR1 is SGHVS and CDR2 is FQNEAQ. The CDR3 is CASSLAGRGREIYNEQFF. In DNA form, the CDR3 reads TGTGCCAGCAGCTTAGCGGGCCGGGGGCGGGAGATTTACAATGAGCAGTTCTTC.

V gene TRBV19 combines with J gene TRBJ2-3; the D gene is possibly TRBD2 (7 bases). The CDR3 is made up of 15 amino acids. V was trimmed by 1 base and J by 4 bases, leaving 12 bases between them. CDR1 is LNHDA and CDR2 is SQIVND in the germline V gene (reference sequence). CDR3 sequence: CASSIVGGAADTQYF. The CDR3 bases are TGTGCCAGTAGTATAGTGGGGGGGGCCGCAGATACGCAGTATTTT. Full variable domain (missing parts from reference TRBV19 and TRBJ2-3): DGGITQSPKYLFRKEGQNVTLSCEQNLNHDAMYWYRQDPGQGLRLIYYSQIVNDFQKGDIAEGYSVSREKKESFPLTVTSAQKNPTAFYLCASSIVGGAADTQYFGPGTRLTVL.

This clonotype was counted at least ten times. The chain has TRBV3-1 and TRBJ1-1; D might be TRBD1 (5 bases). CDR1 is LGHDT, CDR2 YNNKEL, per germline (reference sequence). The CDR3 spans 13 residues. Between the trimmed V and J ends, which lost 8 bases and 5 bases, there was a span of 15 bases. The CDR3 DNA is TGTGCCAGCGGGGACCTCCAAGTGACTGAAGCTTTCTTT. Its protein is CASGDLQVTEAFF.

Note on this clonotype: A junction boundary mismatches the germline segment, possibly from a read error. The chain employs TRBV18 and TRBJ2-2; the match to TRBD2 covers 10 bases. The CDR3 has 16 amino acids. Germline values: CDR1 KGHSH, CDR2 LQKENI. The CDR3 region is CASSPLAGGDIGDLFF. The CDR3 DNA reads TGTGCCAGCTCACCATTAGCGGGAGGCGACATCGGGGATCTGTTTTTT.

This clonotype has at least ten counts. The chain joins TRBV20-1 to TRBJ2-7; no clear D gene. V lost 0 bases and J 4 bases, leaving 10 bases between the germline ends. Germline V lookup: CDR1 DFQATT, CDR2 SNEGSKA (reference sequence). This CDR3 comprises 13 residues. CDR3 residues: CSARDAREYEQYV. The CDR3 DNA reads TGCAGTGCTAGAGATGCTAGAGAATACGAGCAGTACGTC.

As DNA, the CDR3 is TGCGCCAGCAGCCAGGGGACAGCTGAAGCTTTCTTT. Translation: CASSQGTAEAFF. This sequence joins TRBV4-1 and TRBJ1-1; 7 bases are shared with TRBD1. There are 12 residues in the CDR3. Germline CDR1 and CDR2: MGHRA and YSYEKL. The V segment lost 3 bases and the J segment 6 bases; nucleotides outside the gene matches: 1.

This clonotype was detected ten times or more. The rearrangement joins TRBV19 to TRBJ2-2; D perhaps matches TRBD1 (6 bases). Germline CDR1 is LNHDA and CDR2 is SQIVND (reference sequence). The V gene lost 5 bases and the J gene lost 6 bases, with 22 bases spanning the gap. This CDR3 comprises 17 residues. The DNA of the CDR3 is TGTGCCAGTAGTCCCCCCGGGGCAGGGGTGGATCCCGGGGAGCTGTTTTTT. Translation gives CASSPPGAGVDPGELFF.

Many counts were recorded for this clonotype. This rearrangement joins TRBV4-1 to TRBJ1-1, with D tentatively TRBD1 (6 bases). Deletions cut 6 bases from V and 2 bases from J, with 16 bases between. CDR1 and CDR2 (germline): MGHRA, YSYEKL. The CDR3 is 15 amino acids. In DNA form, the CDR3 reads TGCGCCAGCAGAATCGAAGAACAGGGAAACACTGAAGCTTTCTTT. This codes for CASRIEEQGNTEAFF.

The chain uses TRBV7-9 and TRBJ2-1, with D perhaps given as TRBD1 or TRBD2 (5 bases each). The CDR3 length is 16 residues. Between the trimmed V and J ends, which lost 5 bases and 7 bases, there was a span of 21 bases. Germline CDR1 is SEHNR and CDR2 is FQNEAQ (reference sequence). CDR3 loop: CASSLSGTRLRNEQFF. DNA for the CDR3: TGTGCCAGCAGCCTCTCTGGGACCCGATTACGGAATGAGCAGTTCTTC.

At least ten counts were recorded for this clonotype. V is TRBV27 and J is TRBJ1-1; D call uncertain. Deletions cut 6 bases from V and 1 base from J, with 9 bases between. The germline CDR1 and CDR2 sequences are MNHEY and SMNVEV (reference sequence). This CDR3 spans 13 amino acids. For the CDR3, the DNA is TGTGCCAGCAGCCCACTAGAGAACACTGAAGCTTTCTTT. Translated: CASSPLENTEAFF.

This clonotype came up many times. The CDR3 sequence: CASSLDSARGHEQFF. CDR3 DNA: TGTGCCAGCAGCTTAGATAGCGCCAGGGGCCATGAGCAGTTCTTC. The V call is TRBV11-3, the J call TRBJ2-1, with D possibly matching TRBD1 (6 bases). Trimming shortened V by 0 bases and J by 8 bases, and 14 bases separated the two germline ends. Per the germline V gene, CDR1 is SGHNT and CDR2 is YENEEA. CDR3 length equals 15 residues.

On this clonotype itself: One end of the junction fails to match germline, which may point to a read error. This rearrangement joins TRBV7-8 to TRBJ2-5, with 11 bases that match TRBD2. The germline CDR1 and CDR2 sequences are SGHVS and FQNEAQ. This CDR3 is 14 amino acids long. The chain's CDR3 is CASSPTSGRDPGDF. CDR3 nucleotides: TGTGCCAGCAGCCCAACTAGCGGGAGAGACCCCGGGGACTTC.

Points on this clonotype: The junction departs from germline at one end; a sequencing error may be responsible. The CDR3 nucleotides are TGTGCCGGCAGTGCGACTAGCGGGACAGGCACAGATACGCAGTATTTT. This sequence encodes CAGSATSGTGTDTQYF. The chain links TRBV2 to TRBJ2-3, with 11 positions matching TRBD2. From germline, CDR1 is SNHLY and CDR2 FYNNEI. This CDR3 region has 16 residues.

A remark on this clonotype: A read error may explain this, as a much larger clone is one base away. V usage is TRBV12-3 or TRBV12-4 and J usage is TRBJ2-6; D unclear. CDR3 length: 17 amino acids. Trimming stripped 6 bases from V and 0 bases from J, with 15 bases between. The CDR3, as DNA: TGTGCCAGCAGCGCTATAGTCGCGGCCTCTGGGGCCAACGTCCTGACTTTC. Translating it yields CASSAIVAASGANVLTF.

This clonotype has ten or more counts. The rearrangement joins TRBV28 to TRBJ1-2; TRBD1 agrees at 8 bases. Unmatched junction bases numbered 14, after V lost 4 bases and J lost 7 bases. This CDR3 spans 16 amino acids. CDR1 MDHEN and CDR2 SYDVKM come from the germline V gene. The CDR3 loop reads CASSSSLGQGAAGYTF. The CDR3 DNA is TGTGCCAGCAGTTCCTCCCTGGGGCAGGGGGCAGCTGGCTACACCTTC.

V and J are TRBV30 and TRBJ1-1, with TRBD1 identical over 8 bases. The CDR3 covers 14 residues. Per germline, CDR1 GTSNPN and CDR2 SVGIG (reference sequence). The V gene end was trimmed by 2 bases and the J gene end by 3 bases; junction bases not matched to a gene: 5. The CDR3 bases are TGTGCCTGGAGTCCACCGGACAGGGACACTGAAGCTTTCTTT. Translated: CAWSPPDRDTEAFF.

This clonotype was observed at least ten times. The V and J genes are TRBV12-5 and TRBJ1-2; D not certain. The CDR3 runs 16 residues. The V end lost 0 bases, the J end lost 6 bases, and 17 bases lay between the germline ends. The germline V gene encodes CDR1 LGHNT and CDR2 FRNRAP. The CDR3 sequence is CASGLVLGLSRDGYTF. The CDR3 DNA reads TGTGCTAGTGGTTTGGTACTGGGCCTCTCAAGGGATGGCTACACCTTC.